The text below deals with one T cell receptor (beta chain). V lost 4 bases and J 2 bases, leaving 16 bases between the germline ends. This CDR3 comprises 15 residues. Germline CDR1 reads SGHRS; CDR2 reads YFSETQ. These data are taken from a study of control samples from healthy donors and cancer patients. Sequencing was performed with immunoSEQ multiplex PCR; in TCRdb, only in-frame clones are kept and a portion is missing. The data hold under 450,000 clones, with approximately 90% observed a single time. V gene TRBV5-1 combines with J gene TRBJ2-7; tentative D call: TRBD1 (6 bases). The sequenced material came from PBMCs. This TCR was recovered from a middle-aged man with head and neck cancer. The CDR3 region has the DNA TGCGCCAGCAGCCTGGACAGTTTTACGACCTACGAGCAGTACTTC. It encodes CASSLDSFTTYEQYF.